The sample holds a few counts of the clone carrying this T cell receptor (beta chain). Its antigen is currently unknown. CDR1 is SGHAT, CDR2 FQNNGV, per germline. The CDR3 spans 12 residues. Between the trimmed V and J ends, which lost 3 bases and 12 bases, there was a span of 12 bases. The entry originates in a study of beta chain features in type 1 diabetes. Overall study results and limits: Cells carrying high TCR expression could end up over-represented when cDNA is sequenced.

Isolated RNA was reverse transcribed in full, so expressed TCRB transcripts were sequenced. Assay used: immunoSEQ multiplex PCR; TCRdb lists only in-frame clones, some missing. The sample lists 350,000 to 450,000 clones, over 11% occurring once. This receptor was identified in a man aged 30 to 39 in good health. Sequenced material: naive CD4+ T cells from blood. The V and J genes are TRBV11-2 and TRBJ2-1, with D uncertain. The CDR3 sequence: CASSFGPLGQFF. CDR3 in DNA: TGTGCCAGCAGCTTTGGTCCCCTAGGGCAGTTCTTC.